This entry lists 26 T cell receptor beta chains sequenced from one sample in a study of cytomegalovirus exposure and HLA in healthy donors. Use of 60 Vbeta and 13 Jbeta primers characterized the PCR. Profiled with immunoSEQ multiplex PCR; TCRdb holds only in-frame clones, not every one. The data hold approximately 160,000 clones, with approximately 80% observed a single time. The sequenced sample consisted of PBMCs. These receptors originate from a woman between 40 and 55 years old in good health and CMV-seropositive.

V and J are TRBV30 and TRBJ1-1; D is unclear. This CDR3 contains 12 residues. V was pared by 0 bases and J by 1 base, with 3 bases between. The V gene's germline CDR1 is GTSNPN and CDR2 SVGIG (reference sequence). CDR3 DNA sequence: TGTGCCTGGAGTGTCGGGAACACTGAAGCTTTCTTT. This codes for CAWSVGNTEAFF.

CDR3 in DNA: TGTGCCAGCAGCTTGTACCGGGACAGGGCCCATCAGCCCCAGCATTTT. It is translated as CASSLYRDRAHQPQHF. The gene calls are TRBV5-6 and TRBJ1-5, with 9 bases that match TRBD1. The CDR3 length is 16 residues. Losses at the gene ends were 1 base for V and 5 bases for J; bases not matched to a gene: 7. Per the germline V gene, CDR1 is SGHDT and CDR2 is YYEEEE.

This CDR3 is CASSLTPLAGRQETQYF. CDR3 DNA: TGCGCCAGCAGCTTAACACCGCTAGCTGGCCGGCAAGAGACCCAGTACTTC. The rearrangement joins TRBV5-1 to TRBJ2-5, with D perhaps TRBD2 (5 bases). The CDR3 sequence is 17 residues long. Germline V gene data show CDR1 as SGHRS and CDR2 as YFSETQ. V was pared by 2 bases and J by 2 bases, with 19 bases between.

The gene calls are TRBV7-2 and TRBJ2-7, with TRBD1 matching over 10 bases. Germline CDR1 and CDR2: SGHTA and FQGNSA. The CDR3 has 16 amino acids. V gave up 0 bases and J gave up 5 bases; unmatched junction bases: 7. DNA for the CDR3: TGTGCCAGCAGCTTAGCGTCGGGACAGGGGTTTAACGAGCAGTACTTC. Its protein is CASSLASGQGFNEQYF.

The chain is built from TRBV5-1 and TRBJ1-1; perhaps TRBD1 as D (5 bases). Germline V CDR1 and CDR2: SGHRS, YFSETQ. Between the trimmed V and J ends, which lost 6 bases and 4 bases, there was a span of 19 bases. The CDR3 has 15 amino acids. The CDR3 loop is CASTQSGAGGTEAFF. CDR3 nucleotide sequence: TGCGCCAGCACCCAAAGCGGGGCGGGGGGCACTGAAGCTTTCTTT.

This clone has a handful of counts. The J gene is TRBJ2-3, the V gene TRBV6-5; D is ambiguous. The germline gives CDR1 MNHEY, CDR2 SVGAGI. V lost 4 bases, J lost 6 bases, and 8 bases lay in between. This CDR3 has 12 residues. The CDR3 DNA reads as TGTGCCAGCAGTTCAGACGGGGATACGCAGTATTTT. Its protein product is CASSSDGDTQYF.

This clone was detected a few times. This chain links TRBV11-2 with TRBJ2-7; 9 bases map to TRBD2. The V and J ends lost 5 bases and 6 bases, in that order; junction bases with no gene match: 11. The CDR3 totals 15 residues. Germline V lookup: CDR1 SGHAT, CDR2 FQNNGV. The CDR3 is CASSPRGGTGIEQYF. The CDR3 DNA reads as TGTGCCAGCAGCCCGCGGGGGGGGACTGGGATCGAGCAGTACTTC.

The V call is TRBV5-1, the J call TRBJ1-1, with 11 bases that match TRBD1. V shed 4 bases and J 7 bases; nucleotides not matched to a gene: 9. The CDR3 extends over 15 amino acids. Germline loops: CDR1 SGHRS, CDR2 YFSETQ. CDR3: CASSQLPGQGVEAFF. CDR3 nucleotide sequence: TGCGCCAGCAGCCAATTACCGGGACAGGGGGTTGAAGCTTTCTTT.

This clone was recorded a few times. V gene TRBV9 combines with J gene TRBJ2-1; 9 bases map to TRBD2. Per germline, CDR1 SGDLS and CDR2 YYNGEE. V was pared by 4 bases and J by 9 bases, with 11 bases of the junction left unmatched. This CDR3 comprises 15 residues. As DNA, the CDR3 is TGTGCCAGCAGCCCCCCAGGGACTAGCATCACTGAGCAGTTCTTC. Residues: CASSPPGTSITEQFF.

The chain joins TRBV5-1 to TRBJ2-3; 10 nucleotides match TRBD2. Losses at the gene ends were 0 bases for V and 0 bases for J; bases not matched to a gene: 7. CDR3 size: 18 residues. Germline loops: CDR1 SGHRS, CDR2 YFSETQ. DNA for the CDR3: TGCGCCAGCAGCTTGGGCCCTAGCGGGGGCCCTAGCACAGATACGCAGTATTTT. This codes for CASSLGPSGGPSTDTQYF.

The CDR3 region is CAWSVSGALAEQFF. Written as DNA, the CDR3 is TGTGCCTGGAGTGTAAGCGGGGCCCTGGCTGAGCAGTTCTTC. The V call is TRBV30, the J call TRBJ2-1; TRBD2 matches 7 bases. CDR1 is GTSNPN and CDR2 is SVGIG in the germline V gene (reference sequence). The CDR3 has 14 amino acids. J gave up 9 bases and V 0 bases, and 8 bases lay outside the gene matches. The entire variable domain, with the rest obtained from reference TRBV30 and TRBJ2-1, is as follows: SQTIHQWPATLVQPVGSPLSLECTVEGTSNPNLYWYRQAAGRGLQLLFYSVGIGQISSEVPQNLSASRPQDRQFILSSKKLLLSDSGFYLCAWSVSGALAEQFFGPGTRLTVL.

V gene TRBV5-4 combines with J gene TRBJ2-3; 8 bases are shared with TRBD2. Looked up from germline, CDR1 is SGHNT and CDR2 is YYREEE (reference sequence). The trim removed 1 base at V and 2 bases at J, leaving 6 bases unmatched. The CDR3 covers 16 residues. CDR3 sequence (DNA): TGTGCCAGCAGCTTGTTTCGGGGGGGGGACACAGATACGCAGTATTTT. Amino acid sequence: CASSLFRGGDTDTQYF.

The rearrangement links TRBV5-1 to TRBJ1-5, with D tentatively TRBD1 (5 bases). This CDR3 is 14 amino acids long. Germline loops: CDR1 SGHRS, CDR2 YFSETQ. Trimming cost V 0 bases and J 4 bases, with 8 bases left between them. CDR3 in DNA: TGCGCCAGCAGCTTGGTCGGGGGGAATCAGCCCCAGCATTTT. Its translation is CASSLVGGNQPQHF. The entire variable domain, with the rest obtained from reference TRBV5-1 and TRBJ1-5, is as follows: KAGVTQTPRYLIKTRGQQVTLSCSPISGHRSVSWYQQTPGQGLQFLFEYFSETQRNKGNFPGRFSGRQFSNSRSEMNVSTLELGDSALYLCASSLVGGNQPQHFGDGTRLSIL.

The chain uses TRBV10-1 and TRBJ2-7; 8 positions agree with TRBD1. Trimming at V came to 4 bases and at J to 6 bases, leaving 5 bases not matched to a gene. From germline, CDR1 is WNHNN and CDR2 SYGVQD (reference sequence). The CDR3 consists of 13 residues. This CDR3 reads CASSVTGGSEQYF. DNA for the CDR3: TGCGCCAGCAGTGTTACAGGGGGATCCGAGCAGTACTTC.

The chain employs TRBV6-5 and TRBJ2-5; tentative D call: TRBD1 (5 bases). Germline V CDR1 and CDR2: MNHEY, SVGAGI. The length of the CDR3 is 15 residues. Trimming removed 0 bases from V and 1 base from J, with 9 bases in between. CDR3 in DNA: TGTGCCAGCAGTTACTCGGAACAGGCCCAAGAGACCCAGTACTTC. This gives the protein CASSYSEQAQETQYF.

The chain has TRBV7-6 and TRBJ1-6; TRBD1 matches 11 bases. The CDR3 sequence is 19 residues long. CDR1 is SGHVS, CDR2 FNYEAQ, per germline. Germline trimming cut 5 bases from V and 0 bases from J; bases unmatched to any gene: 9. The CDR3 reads CASSPGTGGFSSYNSPLHF. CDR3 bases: TGTGCCAGCAGCCCCGGGACAGGGGGTTTCAGCTCCTATAATTCACCCCTCCACTTT.

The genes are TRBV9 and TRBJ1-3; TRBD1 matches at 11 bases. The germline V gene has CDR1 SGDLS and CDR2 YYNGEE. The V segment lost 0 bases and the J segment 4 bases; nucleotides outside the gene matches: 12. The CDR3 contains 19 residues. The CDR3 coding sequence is TGTGCCAGCAGCGTAGATTTATCGGTGGGACAGGGGGGAGGAAACACCATATATTTT. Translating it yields CASSVDLSVGQGGGNTIYF.

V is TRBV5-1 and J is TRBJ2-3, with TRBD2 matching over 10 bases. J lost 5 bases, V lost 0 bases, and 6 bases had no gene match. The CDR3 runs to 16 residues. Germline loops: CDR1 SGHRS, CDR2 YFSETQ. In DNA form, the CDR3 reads TGCGCCAGCAGCTTGGGAGCCCTAGCGGGGGTAGATACGCAGTATTTT. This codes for CASSLGALAGVDTQYF.

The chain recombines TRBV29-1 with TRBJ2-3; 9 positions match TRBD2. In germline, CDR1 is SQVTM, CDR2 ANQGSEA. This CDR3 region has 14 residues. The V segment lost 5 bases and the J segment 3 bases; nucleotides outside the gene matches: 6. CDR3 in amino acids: CSVLAGGLTDTQYF. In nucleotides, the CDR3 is TGCAGCGTTCTTGCGGGAGGGCTAACAGATACGCAGTATTTT.

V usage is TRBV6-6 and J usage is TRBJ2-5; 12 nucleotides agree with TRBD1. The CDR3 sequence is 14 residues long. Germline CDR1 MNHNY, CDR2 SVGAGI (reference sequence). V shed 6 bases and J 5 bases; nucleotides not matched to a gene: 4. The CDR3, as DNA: TGTGCCAGCAGGGGACAGGGGGCCGTCGAGACCCAGTACTTC. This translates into CASRGQGAVETQYF.

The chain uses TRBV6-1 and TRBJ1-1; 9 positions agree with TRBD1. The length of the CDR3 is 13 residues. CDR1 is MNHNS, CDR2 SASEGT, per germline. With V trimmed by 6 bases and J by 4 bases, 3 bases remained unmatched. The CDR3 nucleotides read TGTGCCAGCAGGTGGGGACAGGGCACTGAAGCTTTCTTT. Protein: CASRWGQGTEAFF.

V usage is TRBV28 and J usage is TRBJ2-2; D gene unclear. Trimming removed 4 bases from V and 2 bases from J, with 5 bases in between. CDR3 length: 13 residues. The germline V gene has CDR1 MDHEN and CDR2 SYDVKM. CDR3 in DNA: TGTGCCAGCAGTTCCCAAAACACCGGGGAGCTGTTTTTT. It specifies CASSSQNTGELFF.

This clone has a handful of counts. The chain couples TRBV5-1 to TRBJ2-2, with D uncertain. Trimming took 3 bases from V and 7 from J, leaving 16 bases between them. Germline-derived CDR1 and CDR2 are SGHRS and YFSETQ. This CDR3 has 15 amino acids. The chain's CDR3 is CASSSPGSGGGELFF. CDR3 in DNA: TGCGCCAGCAGCTCCCCGGGTAGTGGTGGCGGGGAGCTGTTTTTT.

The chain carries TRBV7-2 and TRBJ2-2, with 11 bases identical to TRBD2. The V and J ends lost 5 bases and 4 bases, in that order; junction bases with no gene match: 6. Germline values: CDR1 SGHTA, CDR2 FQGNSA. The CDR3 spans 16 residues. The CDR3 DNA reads TGTGCCAGCAGCACTCAACTAGCGGGGGTCACCGGGGAGCTGTTTTTT. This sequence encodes CASSTQLAGVTGELFF. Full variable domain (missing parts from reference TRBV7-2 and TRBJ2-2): GAGVSQSPSNKVTEKGKDVELRCDPISGHTALYWYRQSLGQGLEFLIYFQGNSAPDKSGLPSDRFSAERTGGSVSTLTIQRTQQEDSAVYLCASSTQLAGVTGELFFGEGSRLTVL.

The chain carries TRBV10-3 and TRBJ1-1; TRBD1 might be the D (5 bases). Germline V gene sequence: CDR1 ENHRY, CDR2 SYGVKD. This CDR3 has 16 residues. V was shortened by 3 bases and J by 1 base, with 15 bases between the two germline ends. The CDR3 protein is CAISETDTTSNTEAFF. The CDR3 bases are TGTGCCATCAGTGAAACGGACACCACGTCGAACACTGAAGCTTTCTTT.

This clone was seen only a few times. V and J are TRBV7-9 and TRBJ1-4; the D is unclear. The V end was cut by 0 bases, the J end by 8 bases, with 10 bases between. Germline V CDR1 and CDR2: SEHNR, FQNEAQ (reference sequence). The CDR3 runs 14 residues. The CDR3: CASSLAGEGEKLFF. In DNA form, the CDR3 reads TGTGCCAGCAGCTTAGCTGGGGAGGGAGAAAAACTGTTTTTT.